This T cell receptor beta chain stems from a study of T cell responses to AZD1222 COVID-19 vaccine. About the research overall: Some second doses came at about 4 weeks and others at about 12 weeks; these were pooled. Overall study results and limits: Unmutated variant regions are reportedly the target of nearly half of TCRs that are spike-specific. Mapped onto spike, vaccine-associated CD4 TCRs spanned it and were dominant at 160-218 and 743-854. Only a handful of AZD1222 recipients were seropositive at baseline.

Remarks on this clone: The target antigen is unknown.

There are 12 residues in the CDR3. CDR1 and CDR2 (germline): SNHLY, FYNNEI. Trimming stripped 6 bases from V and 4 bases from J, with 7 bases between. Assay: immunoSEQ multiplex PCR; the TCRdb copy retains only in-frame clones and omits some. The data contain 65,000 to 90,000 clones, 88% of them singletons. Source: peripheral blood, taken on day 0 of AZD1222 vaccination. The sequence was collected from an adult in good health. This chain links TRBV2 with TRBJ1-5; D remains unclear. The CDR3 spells CASSRRNQPQHF. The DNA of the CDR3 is TGTGCCAGCAGCCGACGGAATCAGCCCCAGCATTTT.